This TCR beta chain was profiled in a study of a mutant IDH1 vaccine in newly diagnosed glioma. Assay: immunoSEQ multiplex PCR; the TCRdb copy retains only in-frame clones and omits some. The sample has some 60,000 clones; around 87% are singletons. Specified time point: week 23, last vaccination. Topical imiquimod was applied with each vaccine dose, which held 300 ug of mutant IDH1 20-mer peptide. As regards this clone: The target antigen is unknown.

CDR1 SGHKS and CDR2 YYEKEE come from the germline V gene (reference sequence). The CDR3 is made up of 15 amino acids. Trimming took 2 bases from V and 2 from J, leaving 11 bases between them. The specimen was PBMCs, collected from a glioma patient whose treatment included an IDH1 peptide vaccine. V and J are TRBV5-5 and TRBJ2-1; D possibly corresponds to TRBD2 (5 bases). The TCR was taken from a man aged 35 to 55 with glioma. This CDR3 reads CASSFREGTYNEQFF. Written as DNA, the CDR3 is TGTGCCAGCAGCTTCCGGGAAGGGACCTACAATGAGCAGTTCTTC. Supplemented by reference TRBV5-5 and TRBJ2-1, the full variable domain reads DAGVTQSPTHLIKTRGQQVTLRCSPISGHKSVSWYQQVLGQGPQFIFQYYEKEERGRGNFPDRFSARQFPNYSSELNVNALLLGDSALYLCASSFREGTYNEQFFGPGTRLTVL.